Listed below are T cell receptor beta chains from one sample, sequenced in a study of T-cell reconstitution after alpha-beta-depleted transplantation in children. TCRdb used MiXCR to reprocess the PCR reads, holding one entry per CDR3 protein. The sample lists about 200,000 distinct CDR3 sequences; just under 6.5% were seen once. Here the sequenced sample was PBMCs, taken before TCRalphabeta/CD19-depleted stem cell transplant. The source is a girl under three years old with combined immunodeficiency, due to receive a stem cell transplant. The CDR3 runs from the conserved cysteine through the conserved F or W. The D gene is left open where the match is weak. Only part of the rows carry a size: once, few, many, or a class if the clone is expanded.

v_gene: TRBV7-6; j_gene: TRBJ1-1; d_gene: TRBD1; abundance: many; CDR3nt: TGTGCCAGCAGCGATCCCCGGACAGGGAACACTGAAGCTTTCTTT; CDR3aa: CASSDPRTGNTEAFF
v_gene: TRBV4-1; j_gene: TRBJ2-1; d_gene: TRBD2; abundance: many; CDR3nt: TGCGCCAGCAGCCAATTTATAGCGGGGGCCTACAATGAGCAGTTCTTC; CDR3aa: CASSQFIAGAYNEQFF
v_gene: TRBV6-1; j_gene: TRBJ2-1; d_gene: NA; abundance: many; CDR3nt: TGTGCCAGCAGTACCGGCACTCGGAATGAGCAGTTCTTC; CDR3aa: CASSTGTRNEQFF
v_gene: TRBV7-8; j_gene: TRBJ2-1; d_gene: NA; abundance: many; CDR3nt: TGTGCCAGCAGCTCCCAGGGTTGGGGAAATGAGCAGTTCTTC; CDR3aa: CASSSQGWGNEQFF
v_gene: TRBV12-3/TRBV12-4; j_gene: TRBJ2-7; d_gene: TRBD2; abundance: NA; CDR3nt: TGTGCCAGCCAGCGGGACCCTCAGGGCGAGCAGTACTTC; CDR3aa: CASQRDPQGEQYF
v_gene: TRBV19; j_gene: TRBJ1-5; d_gene: TRBD1; abundance: few; CDR3nt: TGTGCCAGTAGTAGACCCGGACAGGGTCGCAATCAGCCCCAGCATTTT; CDR3aa: CASSRPGQGRNQPQHF
v_gene: TRBV7-2; j_gene: TRBJ2-7; d_gene: TRBD2; abundance: many; CDR3nt: TGTGCCAGCAGCTTAACCAGCGGGAATACCTACGAGCAGTACTTC; CDR3aa: CASSLTSGNTYEQYF
v_gene: TRBV19; j_gene: TRBJ1-1; d_gene: NA; abundance: many; CDR3nt: TGTGCCAGTAGTACAGGGAACGAAGCTTTCTTT; CDR3aa: CASSTGNEAFF
v_gene: TRBV4-3; j_gene: TRBJ2-1; d_gene: NA; abundance: many; CDR3nt: TGCGCCAGCAGCCAAGATACCGGGCGATACAATGAGCAGTTCTTC; CDR3aa: CASSQDTGRYNEQFF
v_gene: TRBV7-2; j_gene: TRBJ2-7; d_gene: NA; abundance: many; CDR3nt: TGTGCCAGCAGCTCCATCCGGGGACCCGGCTCCTACGAGCAGTACTTC; CDR3aa: CASSSIRGPGSYEQYF
v_gene: TRBV7-2; j_gene: TRBJ2-7; d_gene: NA; abundance: NA; CDR3nt: TGTGCCAGCAGCTCCTTCAAGGGCTACGAGCAGTACTTC; CDR3aa: CASSSFKGYEQYF
v_gene: TRBV6-2/TRBV6-3; j_gene: TRBJ2-2; d_gene: NA; abundance: NA; CDR3nt: TGTGCCAGCAGCGAAACAGGAAACACCGGGGAGCTGTTTTTT; CDR3aa: CASSETGNTGELFF
v_gene: TRBV20-1; j_gene: TRBJ2-7; d_gene: TRBD2; abundance: many; CDR3nt: TGCAGTGCTAGAGATTTTATACTAGCGGGAGGGCCCTACGAGCAGTACTTC; CDR3aa: CSARDFILAGGPYEQYF
v_gene: TRBV16; j_gene: TRBJ2-3; d_gene: NA; abundance: many; CDR3nt: TGTGCCAGCAGCCTCCTAAGAAATACGCAGTATTTT; CDR3aa: CASSLLRNTQYF
v_gene: TRBV10-3; j_gene: TRBJ1-3; d_gene: NA; abundance: many; CDR3nt: TGTGCCATCAGAGGGACCGAATACACCATATATTTT; CDR3aa: CAIRGTEYTIYF
v_gene: TRBV7-8; j_gene: TRBJ2-7; d_gene: TRBD2; abundance: many; CDR3nt: TGTGCCAGCAGCTTAGCTAGCGGGAGAGCGGACGAGCAGTACTTC; CDR3aa: CASSLASGRADEQYF
v_gene: TRBV12-3/TRBV12-4; j_gene: TRBJ1-1; d_gene: NA; abundance: many; CDR3nt: TGTGCCAGCAGCCCCGGGGGGTTGGACACTGAAGCTTTCTTT; CDR3aa: CASSPGGLDTEAFF
v_gene: TRBV18; j_gene: TRBJ2-7; d_gene: NA; abundance: many; CDR3nt: TGTGCCAGCTCACAACAGGGCTCCTACGAGCAGTACTTC; CDR3aa: CASSQQGSYEQYF
v_gene: TRBV7-9; j_gene: TRBJ2-1; d_gene: NA; abundance: many; CDR3nt: TGTGCCAGCAGCTTGCTATCGGATGAGCAGTTCTTC; CDR3aa: CASSLLSDEQFF
v_gene: TRBV11-3; j_gene: TRBJ2-5; d_gene: TRBD2; abundance: NA; CDR3nt: TGTGCCAGCAGCCTACCTAGCGGGAGAGGGACCCAGTACTTC; CDR3aa: CASSLPSGRGTQYF
v_gene: TRBV7-3; j_gene: TRBJ2-7; d_gene: NA; abundance: many; CDR3nt: TGTGCCAGCAGCAACTTATCCCGGACGCCTCTAGCGCAGTACTTC; CDR3aa: CASSNLSRTPLAQYF
v_gene: TRBV20-1; j_gene: TRBJ2-1; d_gene: TRBD1; abundance: many; CDR3nt: TGCAGTGCTAGAGATGGGGACAGCTCCTACAATGAGCAGTTCTTC; CDR3aa: CSARDGDSSYNEQFF
v_gene: TRBV5-1; j_gene: TRBJ2-7; d_gene: NA; abundance: many; CDR3nt: TGCGCCAGCAGCTGGAGGTACGGGTACGAGCAGTACTTC; CDR3aa: CASSWRYGYEQYF
v_gene: TRBV7-9; j_gene: TRBJ2-5; d_gene: NA; abundance: few; CDR3nt: TGTGCCAGCAGCCCGGAGGGATCAGCGGGAGAGACCCAGTACTTC; CDR3aa: CASSPEGSAGETQYF
v_gene: TRBV5-1; j_gene: TRBJ2-5; d_gene: TRBD1; abundance: many; CDR3nt: TGCGCCAGCAGCTTGGGACAGGGGAATCAAGAGACCCAGTACTTC; CDR3aa: CASSLGQGNQETQYF
v_gene: TRBV28; j_gene: TRBJ2-1; d_gene: NA; abundance: many; CDR3nt: TGTGCCAGCAGTTTTATGGGGGCCTCCTACAATGAGCAGTTCTTC; CDR3aa: CASSFMGASYNEQFF
v_gene: TRBV28; j_gene: TRBJ2-7; d_gene: NA; abundance: many; CDR3nt: TGTGCCAGCAGTAGAATTGGACGGGGGGCGCAAAACGAGCAGTACTTC; CDR3aa: CASSRIGRGAQNEQYF
v_gene: TRBV7-9; j_gene: TRBJ2-7; d_gene: NA; abundance: many; CDR3nt: TGTGCCAGCAGCTTAGGGGACCACGAGCAGTACTTC; CDR3aa: CASSLGDHEQYF
v_gene: TRBV7-9; j_gene: TRBJ2-7; d_gene: NA; abundance: many; CDR3nt: TGTGCCAGCAGCTTAGATCCAGGGATGGGCGAGCAGTACTTC; CDR3aa: CASSLDPGMGEQYF
v_gene: TRBV7-9; j_gene: TRBJ2-5; d_gene: NA; abundance: many; CDR3nt: TGTGCCAGCAGCTTCACCCTCCAAGAGACCCAGTACTTC; CDR3aa: CASSFTLQETQYF
v_gene: TRBV29-1; j_gene: TRBJ2-1; d_gene: NA; abundance: many; CDR3nt: TGCAGCGTTGAAAAGAAATTCACTTACAGCTCCTACAATGAGCAGTTCTTC; CDR3aa: CSVEKKFTYSSYNEQFF
v_gene: TRBV12-3/TRBV12-4; j_gene: TRBJ2-7; d_gene: NA; abundance: many; CDR3nt: TGTGCCAGCAGCGCCTTGGCTGACGAGCAGTACTTC; CDR3aa: CASSALADEQYF
v_gene: TRBV6-2/TRBV6-3; j_gene: TRBJ2-1; d_gene: TRBD2; abundance: many; CDR3nt: TGTGCCAGCAGCCACAGCGGGAGGGATAGCTCCTACAATGAGCAGTTCTTC; CDR3aa: CASSHSGRDSSYNEQFF
v_gene: TRBV29-1; j_gene: TRBJ1-4; d_gene: TRBD1; abundance: many; CDR3nt: TGCAGCGTTGAAGAAACGGACAGGGGAAGTGAAAAACTGTTTTTT; CDR3aa: CSVEETDRGSEKLFF
v_gene: TRBV15; j_gene: TRBJ2-1; d_gene: TRBD1; abundance: NA; CDR3nt: TGTGCCACCAGCCGCCGGGACAGGGGGCTCCATGAGCAGTTCTTC; CDR3aa: CATSRRDRGLHEQFF
v_gene: TRBV29-1; j_gene: TRBJ1-1; d_gene: TRBD1; abundance: NA; CDR3nt: TGCAGCGGGGCAGGGGGTCGGGACACTGAAGCTTTCTTT; CDR3aa: CSGAGGRDTEAFF
v_gene: TRBV20-1; j_gene: TRBJ2-3; d_gene: TRBD2; abundance: many; CDR3nt: TGCAGGCCCGGCGTGAAGGCTAGCGGACCGCAGTATTTT; CDR3aa: CRPGVKASGPQYF
v_gene: TRBV29-1; j_gene: TRBJ2-3; d_gene: NA; abundance: many; CDR3nt: TGCAGCGTCAGGTGGTCAGGGGATACGCAGTATTTT; CDR3aa: CSVRWSGDTQYF
v_gene: TRBV5-1; j_gene: TRBJ2-5; d_gene: TRBD2; abundance: many; CDR3nt: TGCGCCAGCAGCTTGGCTACCCTAGCGGGAGTTGGAGAGACCCAGTACTTC; CDR3aa: CASSLATLAGVGETQYF
v_gene: TRBV29-1; j_gene: TRBJ2-7; d_gene: NA; abundance: many; CDR3nt: TGCAGCGTTCCTAGGGGGAACTCCTACGAGCAGTACTTC; CDR3aa: CSVPRGNSYEQYF
v_gene: TRBV18; j_gene: TRBJ2-7; d_gene: TRBD1; abundance: many; CDR3nt: TGTGCCAGCTCACCAGGGACAGGGTTCTACGAGCAGTACTTC; CDR3aa: CASSPGTGFYEQYF
v_gene: TRBV29-1; j_gene: TRBJ1-2; d_gene: NA; abundance: many; CDR3nt: TGCAGCGTTGGACATGTCCTAAAGGGAGGTTCGCGCTACACCTTC; CDR3aa: CSVGHVLKGGSRYTF
v_gene: TRBV12-3/TRBV12-4; j_gene: TRBJ2-5; d_gene: TRBD2; abundance: many; CDR3nt: TGTGCCAGCAGTTTAGCGTGGACTAGAACACAAGAGACCCAGTACTTC; CDR3aa: CASSLAWTRTQETQYF
v_gene: TRBV7-2; j_gene: TRBJ1-2; d_gene: NA; abundance: many; CDR3nt: TGTGCCAGCAGCTACACAGACAGGCCTAATAACTATGGCTACACCTTC; CDR3aa: CASSYTDRPNNYGYTF
v_gene: TRBV4-3; j_gene: TRBJ2-1; d_gene: NA; abundance: NA; CDR3nt: TGCGCCAGCAGCCAAGACGGGACGGGGGTAAATGAGCAGTTCTTC; CDR3aa: CASSQDGTGVNEQFF
v_gene: TRBV9; j_gene: TRBJ2-2; d_gene: NA; abundance: NA; CDR3nt: TGTACCAGCAGCTACACTACCTCGAACACCGGGGAGCTGTTTTTT; CDR3aa: CTSSYTTSNTGELFF
v_gene: TRBV18; j_gene: TRBJ2-5; d_gene: TRBD2; abundance: many; CDR3nt: TGTGCCAGCTCACCACCGGGGAGGGGAGAGACCCAGTACTTC; CDR3aa: CASSPPGRGETQYF
v_gene: TRBV6-5; j_gene: TRBJ2-2; d_gene: NA; abundance: many; CDR3nt: TGTGCCAGCAGTTACGGGGGGGGCCTCACCGGGGAGCTGTTTTTT; CDR3aa: CASSYGGGLTGELFF
v_gene: TRBV6-1; j_gene: TRBJ1-4; d_gene: NA; abundance: NA; CDR3nt: TGTGCCAGCAGCCCTCAGATAGGGGTTAATGAAAAACTGTTTTTT; CDR3aa: CASSPQIGVNEKLFF
v_gene: TRBV29-1; j_gene: TRBJ2-1; d_gene: TRBD2; abundance: few; CDR3nt: TGCAGCGTTGATGTAGCGGGTCGTGGGGAGCAGTTCTTC; CDR3aa: CSVDVAGRGEQFF